The 30 T cell receptor beta chains presented below share a single source sample, sequenced in a study of blood T cell repertoires in COVID-19. TCRdb keeps only in-frame clones here, not all; method: immunoSEQ multiplex PCR. The profile shows some 80,000 clones, around 74% of them singletons. Sequencing was carried out using peripheral blood. The receptors originated from a woman at least 80 years old with active or convalescent COVID-19.

The chain links TRBV7-2 to TRBJ2-1; TRBD2 might be the D (7 bases). Trimming removed 5 bases from V and 7 bases from J, with 12 bases in between. The germline CDR1 and CDR2 sequences are SGHTA and FQGNSA. CDR3 length equals 13 residues. Here the CDR3 DNA reads TGTGCCAGCAGCAGGGGGAGGGAGAATGAGCAGTTCTTC. Amino acid sequence: CASSRGRENEQFF. The variable domain in full, with the rest retrieved from reference TRBV7-2 and TRBJ2-1, is GAGVSQSPSNKVTEKGKDVELRCDPISGHTALYWYRQSLGQGLEFLIYFQGNSAPDKSGLPSDRFSAERTGGSVSTLTIQRTQQEDSAVYLCASSRGRENEQFFGPGTRLTVL.

This clone has a single count. The chain has TRBV5-6 and TRBJ1-2; 10 positions agree with TRBD1. Trimming at V came to 6 bases and at J to 4 bases, leaving 9 bases not matched to a gene. The length of the CDR3 is 15 residues. Germline CDR1 and CDR2: SGHDT and YYEEEE. CDR3 nucleotide sequence: TGTGCCAGCACCACCGGGACAGGGGTCCTCTATGGCTACACCTTC. Encoded protein: CASTTGTGVLYGYTF. Supplemented by reference TRBV5-6 and TRBJ1-2, the full variable domain reads DAGVTQSPTHLIKTRGQQVTLRCSPKSGHDTVSWYQQALGQGPQFIFQYYEEEERQRGNFPDRFSGHQFPNYSSELNVNALLLGDSALYLCASTTGTGVLYGYTFGSGTRLTVV.

The V gene is TRBV5-1, the J gene TRBJ1-4, with a weak D call TRBD1 (6 bases). CDR3 length: 13 residues. Trimming took 4 bases from V and 8 from J, leaving 12 bases between them. Per germline, CDR1 SGHRS and CDR2 YFSETQ. CDR3 in DNA: TGCGCCAGCAGCCAGGGGATGGGGGAAAAACTGTTTTTT. Translating it yields CASSQGMGEKLFF.

This chain links TRBV9 with TRBJ2-1; D not certain. The CDR3 contains 15 residues. V was trimmed by 0 bases and J by 4 bases, leaving 11 bases between them. The V gene's germline CDR1 is SGDLS and CDR2 YYNGEE. The CDR3 region is CASSVALIPYNEQFF. CDR3 bases: TGTGCCAGCAGCGTAGCCCTTATCCCGTACAATGAGCAGTTCTTC.

This clone was seen a few times. CDR3 sequence reads: CASSPRGNTEAFF. DNA for the CDR3: TGTGCCAGCTCACCACGAGGGAACACTGAAGCTTTCTTT. The V gene is TRBV18, the J gene TRBJ1-1; D is unclear. The germline gives CDR1 KGHSH, CDR2 LQKENI. V shed 1 base and J shed 1 base, with 4 bases lying between them. The CDR3 runs 13 residues.

This clone was observed once. The genes are TRBV7-9 and TRBJ2-3; D perhaps matches TRBD2 (5 bases). Trimming shortened V by 5 bases and J by 2 bases, and 14 bases separated the two germline ends. From germline, CDR1 is SEHNR and CDR2 FQNEAQ (reference sequence). The CDR3 is made up of 15 amino acids. The CDR3 here is CASSTRMTSTDTQYF. DNA of the CDR3: TGTGCCAGCAGCACTAGAATGACATCCACAGATACGCAGTATTTT.

The chain is built from TRBV7-3 and TRBJ2-7, with D tentatively TRBD2 (6 bases). The ends were cut back, 2 bases at V and 0 bases at J, with 11 bases in the middle. Germline V lookup: CDR1 SGHTA, CDR2 FQGTGA. This CDR3 is built from 15 residues. CDR3 region: CASSLWAGNSYEQYF. DNA of the CDR3: TGTGCCAGCAGCTTATGGGCGGGGAACTCCTACGAGCAGTACTTC.

The gene calls are TRBV10-1 and TRBJ1-2, with D possibly TRBD1 on 6 matching bases. Germline loops: CDR1 WNHNN, CDR2 SYGVQD (reference sequence). CDR3 length: 17 residues. The V end lost 6 bases, the J end lost 7 bases, and 27 bases lay between the germline ends. DNA for the CDR3: TGCGCCAGCAGCCCAGGGGCAGGAGCCCGTGCTGGACTTGGCTACACCTTC. Translation gives CASSPGAGARAGLGYTF.

This clone was recorded many times. CDR3 protein: CATRPTGGEQFF. The DNA of the CDR3 is TGTGCCACCAGACCAACAGGGGGGGAGCAGTTCTTC. This chain uses TRBV15 with TRBJ2-1; 8 bases align to TRBD1. This CDR3 region has 12 residues. Looked up from germline, CDR1 is LNHNV and CDR2 is YYDKDF (reference sequence). Trimming at V came to 6 bases and at J to 10 bases, leaving 5 bases not matched to a gene.

In its sample, this clone was seen a few times. This chain links TRBV7-2 with TRBJ2-7; TRBD2 matches 11 bases. There are 15 residues in the CDR3. V shed 1 base, J shed 8 bases, and the junction held 7 bases outside the gene matches. Germline CDR1 reads SGHTA; CDR2 reads FQGNSA. Here the CDR3 DNA reads TGTGCCAGCAGCTTAGGGGGGACTAGCGGTAGTAAGCAGTACTTC. This translates into CASSLGGTSGSKQYF.

The count of this clone is one. The chain joins TRBV5-4 to TRBJ2-2; 7 bases map to TRBD1. The V gene end was trimmed by 4 bases and the J gene end by 1 base; junction bases not matched to a gene: 7. CDR1 and CDR2 from the germline V gene are SGHNT and YYREEE (reference sequence). CDR3 length: 16 amino acids. For the CDR3, the DNA is TGTGCCAGCAGCCTCCCGGGACAGAGGAACACCGGGGAGCTGTTTTTT. Its translation is CASSLPGQRNTGELFF.

The gene calls are TRBV4-1 and TRBJ1-2, with D possibly being TRBD1 (6 bases). This CDR3 region has 16 residues. Germline CDR1 is MGHRA and CDR2 is YSYEKL. Trimming took 5 bases from V and 7 from J, leaving 23 bases between them. CDR3 coding DNA: TGCGCCAGCAGCTCCCTGGGGGGGGCCTGGGACGGTGGCTACACCTTC. As protein: CASSSLGGAWDGGYTF.

The chain has TRBV6-5 and TRBJ1-5; tentatively, D is TRBD1 (6 bases). V was cut by 5 bases and J by 3 bases, with 11 bases left in between. The CDR3 covers 14 residues. In germline, CDR1 is MNHEY, CDR2 SVGAGI. CDR3 in amino acids: CASSNRANNQPQHF. The CDR3 DNA is TGTGCCAGCAGTAACAGGGCAAACAATCAGCCCCAGCATTTT.

CDR3 bases: TGTGCCAGCAGCCCAGAGGACAGGGGCACCGGGGAGCTGTTTTTT. Its translation is CASSPEDRGTGELFF. The rearrangement links TRBV11-2 to TRBJ2-2; 9 bases fit TRBD1. Germline V gives CDR1 SGHAT, CDR2 FQNNGV. The CDR3 covers 15 residues. The V and J ends lost 5 bases and 4 bases, in that order; junction bases with no gene match: 5. The whole variable domain, filled in from reference TRBV11-2 and TRBJ2-2, reads EAGVAQSPRYKIIEKRQSVAFWCNPISGHATLYWYQQILGQGPKLLIQFQNNGVVDDSQLPKDRFSAERLKGVDSTLKIQPAKLEDSAVYLCASSPEDRGTGELFFGEGSRLTVL.

For the CDR3, the DNA is TGTGCCAGCAGCTTAGGGGGACTCTACGAGCAGTACTTC. This codes for CASSLGGLYEQYF. V gene TRBV7-2 combines with J gene TRBJ2-7, with TRBD2 as a possible D gene (6 bases). This CDR3 region has 13 residues. Germline V gives CDR1 SGHTA, CDR2 FQGNSA. Trimming took off 1 base at V and 3 bases at J, with 7 bases between the two ends.

This clone has just a few counts. V and J are TRBV4-1 and TRBJ1-6; no reliable D call. CDR3 size: 15 residues. V was shortened by 0 bases and J by 8 bases, with 11 bases between the two germline ends. Germline values: CDR1 MGHRA, CDR2 YSYEKL. This chain's CDR3 is CASSQDGLPHSPLHF. CDR3 in DNA: TGCGCCAGCAGCCAAGACGGACTCCCCCATTCACCCCTCCACTTT.

The chain is built from TRBV30 and TRBJ1-5; D is perhaps TRBD1 (5 bases). V dropped 4 bases and J dropped 2 bases, with 9 bases sitting between them. This CDR3 spans 13 amino acids. The germline V gene has CDR1 GTSNPN and CDR2 SVGIG (reference sequence). As DNA, the CDR3 is TGTGCCTGGAACCGCAGGGGCAATCAGCCCCAGCATTTT. Encoded protein: CAWNRRGNQPQHF. The whole variable domain, remainder taken from reference TRBV30 and TRBJ1-5, is SQTIHQWPATLVQPVGSPLSLECTVEGTSNPNLYWYRQAAGRGLQLLFYSVGIGQISSEVPQNLSASRPQDRQFILSSKKLLLSDSGFYLCAWNRRGNQPQHFGDGTRLSIL.

V and J are TRBV2 and TRBJ2-3; 10 bases line up with TRBD2. Germline CDR1 SNHLY, CDR2 FYNNEI. The CDR3 length is 16 residues. Trimming cost V 3 bases and J 2 bases; bases outside gene matches: 5. The CDR3 DNA is TGTGCCAGCAGTGATAATCTAGCGGGGGTCACAGATACGCAGTATTTT. Amino acid sequence: CASSDNLAGVTDTQYF. The entire variable domain, with the rest obtained from reference TRBV2 and TRBJ2-3, is as follows: EPEVTQTPSHQVTQMGQEVILRCVPISNHLYFYWYRQILGQKVEFLVSFYNNEISEKSEIFDDQFSVERPDGSNFTLKIRSTKLEDSAMYFCASSDNLAGVTDTQYFGPGTRLTVL.

This chain joins TRBV5-4 and TRBJ1-6, with D possibly matching TRBD1 (6 bases). CDR3 length: 16 amino acids. The V end lost 0 bases, the J end lost 5 bases, and 12 bases lay between the germline ends. The germline gives CDR1 SGHNT, CDR2 YYREEE (reference sequence). CDR3 nucleotides: TGTGCCAGCAGCTTGGCGGGGGGGCTTGATAATTCACCCCTCCACTTT. It codes for CASSLAGGLDNSPLHF.

The chain links TRBV2 to TRBJ2-2; D is ambiguous. CDR1 SNHLY and CDR2 FYNNEI come from the germline V gene. V was trimmed by 6 bases and J by 0 bases, leaving 8 bases between them. The CDR3 is made up of 14 amino acids. CDR3 nucleotide sequence: TGTGCCAGCAGACAGTCTTCGAACACCGGGGAGCTGTTTTTT. Its protein product is CASRQSSNTGELFF. The full variable domain, with the rest looked up from reference TRBV2 and TRBJ2-2, is EPEVTQTPSHQVTQMGQEVILRCVPISNHLYFYWYRQILGQKVEFLVSFYNNEISEKSEIFDDQFSVERPDGSNFTLKIRSTKLEDSAMYFCASRQSSNTGELFFGEGSRLTVL.

The CDR3 spells CASSNRGPQYF. CDR3 nucleotides: TGTGCCAGCAGCAACAGGGGACCCCAGTACTTC. This sequence joins TRBV7-2 and TRBJ2-5; 7 bases are a match to TRBD1. This CDR3 contains 11 residues. Trimming removed 5 bases from V and 9 bases from J; junction bases left unmatched: 3. CDR1 SGHTA and CDR2 FQGNSA come from the germline V gene.

This clone was counted once. V usage is TRBV9 and J usage is TRBJ2-4; perhaps TRBD1 as D (6 bases). V lost 1 base and J 7 bases, leaving 21 bases between the germline ends. The V gene's germline CDR1 is SGDLS and CDR2 YYNGEE. This CDR3 spans 17 amino acids. The CDR3 loop is CASSVLPEIQGSNIQYF. CDR3 coding DNA: TGTGCCAGCAGCGTACTCCCCGAAATACAGGGTTCGAACATTCAGTACTTC.

V and J are TRBV4-2 and TRBJ2-1, with 12 positions matching TRBD2. Trimming at V came to 3 bases and at J to 8 bases, leaving 5 bases not matched to a gene. This CDR3 has 15 amino acids. Germline V CDR1 and CDR2: LGHNA, YNFKEQ. Here the CDR3 DNA reads TGTGCCAGCAGCCAGGGACTAGCGGGTCAGCATGAGCAGTTCTTC. Its translation is CASSQGLAGQHEQFF.

In this sample, this clone turned up once. The V gene is TRBV4-2, the J gene TRBJ2-5; TRBD1 agrees at 9 bases. The germline V gene encodes CDR1 LGHNA and CDR2 YNFKEQ. This CDR3 region has 16 residues. Trimming took 4 bases from V and 1 from J; bases not matched to a gene: 7. The CDR3 DNA follows: TGTGCCAGCAGCCGCAGACCACAGGGGGCCCAAGAGACCCAGTACTTC. Its translation is CASSRRPQGAQETQYF.

This clone came up once. The CDR3 sequence is CASSSTGNRYGYTF. The CDR3 region has the DNA TGTGCCAGCAGTTCAACAGGGAATCGTTATGGCTACACCTTC. The rearrangement uses TRBV2 and TRBJ1-2, with D tentatively TRBD1 (6 bases). The germline V and J ends were trimmed by 5 bases and 5 bases, with 15 bases remaining between them. Per germline, CDR1 SNHLY and CDR2 FYNNEI. The CDR3 is made up of 14 amino acids.

This rearrangement joins TRBV3-1 (or the pseudogene TRBV3-2) to TRBJ1-5; D remains unclear. There are 15 residues in the CDR3. The V gene lost 0 bases and the J gene lost 6 bases, with 12 bases spanning the gap. Germline V gene lookup returns CDR1 LGHDT and CDR2 YNNKEL (reference sequence). In nucleotides, the CDR3 is TGTGCCAGCAGCCAAGATATGGAGGGTGCTCAGCCCCAGCATTTT. This translates into CASSQDMEGAQPQHF.

This sequence joins TRBV28 and TRBJ1-1; 7 positions match TRBD1. Germline CDR1 reads MDHEN; CDR2 reads SYDVKM. The CDR3 has 15 residues. The V gene end was trimmed by 4 bases and the J gene end by 4 bases; junction bases not matched to a gene: 9. The CDR3 reads CASSSPGQPGTEAFF. DNA for the CDR3: TGTGCCAGCAGTTCCCCGGGACAGCCCGGCACTGAAGCTTTCTTT.

V and J are TRBV21-1 and TRBJ1-1. TRBV21-1 is a pseudogene. This CDR3 region has 12 residues. The CDR3 bases are TGTGCCAGCGAGGAGATGAACACTGAAGCTTTCTTT. Protein sequence: CASEEMNTEAFF.

V usage is TRBV18 and J usage is TRBJ2-5; no clear D gene. The CDR3 contains 13 residues. Trimming cost V 7 bases and J 3 bases, with 12 bases left between them. CDR1 is KGHSH, CDR2 LQKENI, per germline. CDR3 sequence (DNA): TGTGCCAGCTTACCGCGGATAGAAGAGACCCAGTACTTC. Its protein is CASLPRIEETQYF.

V gene TRBV5-1 combines with J gene TRBJ2-7; 14 bases are shared with TRBD2. The J segment lost 3 bases and the V segment lost 4 bases, leaving 3 bases of the junction unmatched. The CDR3 has 15 amino acids. Germline V gene lookup returns CDR1 SGHRS and CDR2 YFSETQ. Here the CDR3 DNA reads TGCGCCAGCAGCGACGGACTAGCGGGAGGCTACGAGCAGTACTTC. It encodes CASSDGLAGGYEQYF.